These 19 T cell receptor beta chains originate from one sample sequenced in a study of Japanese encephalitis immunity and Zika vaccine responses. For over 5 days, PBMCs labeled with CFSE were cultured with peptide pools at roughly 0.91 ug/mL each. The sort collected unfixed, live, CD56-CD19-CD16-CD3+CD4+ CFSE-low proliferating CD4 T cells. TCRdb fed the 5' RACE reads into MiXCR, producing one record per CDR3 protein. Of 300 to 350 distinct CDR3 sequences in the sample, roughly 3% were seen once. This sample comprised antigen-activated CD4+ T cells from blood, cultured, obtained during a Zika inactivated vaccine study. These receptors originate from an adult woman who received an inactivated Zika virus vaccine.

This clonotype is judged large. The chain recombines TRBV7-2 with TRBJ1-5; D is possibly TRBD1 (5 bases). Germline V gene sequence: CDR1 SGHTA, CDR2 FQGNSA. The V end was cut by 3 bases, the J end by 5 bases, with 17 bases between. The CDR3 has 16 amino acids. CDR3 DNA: TGTGCCAGCAGCTTGGACACGGGAGGTGGTTATCAGCCCCAGCATTTT. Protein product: CASSLDTGGGYQPQHF.

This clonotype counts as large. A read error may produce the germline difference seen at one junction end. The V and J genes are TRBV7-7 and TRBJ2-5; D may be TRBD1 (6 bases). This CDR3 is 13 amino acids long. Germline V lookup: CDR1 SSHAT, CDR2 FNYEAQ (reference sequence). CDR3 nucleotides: TGTGCTAGCAGCCAGAATCAGGGGGAGACCCAGTACTTC. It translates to CASSQNQGETQYF.

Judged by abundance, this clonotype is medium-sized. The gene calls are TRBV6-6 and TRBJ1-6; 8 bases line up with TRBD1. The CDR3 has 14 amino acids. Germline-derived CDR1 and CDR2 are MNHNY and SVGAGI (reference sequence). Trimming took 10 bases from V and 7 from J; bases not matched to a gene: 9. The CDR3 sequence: CATGTGTGNSPLHF. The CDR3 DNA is TGTGCCACCGGGACCGGGACAGGCAATTCACCCCTCCACTTT.

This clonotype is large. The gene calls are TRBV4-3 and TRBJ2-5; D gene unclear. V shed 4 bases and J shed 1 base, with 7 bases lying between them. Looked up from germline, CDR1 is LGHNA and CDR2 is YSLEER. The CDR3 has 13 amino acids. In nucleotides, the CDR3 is TGCGCCAGCAGCCGGACGGTCCAAGAGACCCAGTACTTC. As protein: CASSRTVQETQYF.

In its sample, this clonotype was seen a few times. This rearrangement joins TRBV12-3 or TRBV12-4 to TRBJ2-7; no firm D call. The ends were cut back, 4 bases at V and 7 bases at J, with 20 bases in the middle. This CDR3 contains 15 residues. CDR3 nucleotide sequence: TGTGCCAGCAGTTCCCGGTACACTACTTCTAGGGAGCAGTACTTC. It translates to CASSSRYTTSREQYF.

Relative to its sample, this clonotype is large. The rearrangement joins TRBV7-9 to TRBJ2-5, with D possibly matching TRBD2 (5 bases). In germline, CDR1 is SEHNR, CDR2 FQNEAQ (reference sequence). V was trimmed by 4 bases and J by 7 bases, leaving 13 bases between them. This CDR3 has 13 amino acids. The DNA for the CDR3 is TGTGCCAGCAGCTGGAGGATTAGAGGGACCCAGTACTTC. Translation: CASSWRIRGTQYF.

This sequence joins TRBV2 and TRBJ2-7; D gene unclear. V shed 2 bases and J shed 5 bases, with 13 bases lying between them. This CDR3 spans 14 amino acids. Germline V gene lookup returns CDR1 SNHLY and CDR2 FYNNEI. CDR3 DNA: TGTGCCAGCAGTGAAAGGAAGGTGGGCGACGAGCAGTACTTC. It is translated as CASSERKVGDEQYF.

The CDR3 protein is CASSLRGAGITIQYF. The CDR3 coding sequence is TGTGCCAGCAGCTTGCGGGGTGCGGGCATAACCATTCAGTACTTC. The chain is built from TRBV5-8 and TRBJ2-4; D perhaps matches TRBD2 (5 bases). Germline CDR1 SGHTS, CDR2 YDEGEE. Trimming stripped 1 base from V and 9 bases from J, with 17 bases between. The CDR3 runs to 15 residues.

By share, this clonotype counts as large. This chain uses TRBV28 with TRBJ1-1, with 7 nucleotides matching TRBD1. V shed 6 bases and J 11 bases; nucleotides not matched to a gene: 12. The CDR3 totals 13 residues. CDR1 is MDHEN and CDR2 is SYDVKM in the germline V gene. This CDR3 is CASRQITGVGAFF. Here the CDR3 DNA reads TGTGCCAGCAGGCAAATAACAGGGGTAGGGGCTTTCTTT. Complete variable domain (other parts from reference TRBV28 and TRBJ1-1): DVKVTQSSRYLVKRTGEKVFLECVQDMDHENMFWYRQDPGLGLRLIYFSYDVKMKEKGDIPEGYSVSREKKERFSLILESASTNQTSMYLCASRQITGVGAFFGQGTRLTVV.

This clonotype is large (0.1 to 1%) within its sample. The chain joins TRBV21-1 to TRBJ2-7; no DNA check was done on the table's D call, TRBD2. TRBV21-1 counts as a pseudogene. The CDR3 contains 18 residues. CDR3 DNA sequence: TGTGCCAGCAGCAAGGATCCTGGGAATAGACCGAACCTCTACGAGCAGTACTTC. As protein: CASSKDPGNRPNLYEQYF.

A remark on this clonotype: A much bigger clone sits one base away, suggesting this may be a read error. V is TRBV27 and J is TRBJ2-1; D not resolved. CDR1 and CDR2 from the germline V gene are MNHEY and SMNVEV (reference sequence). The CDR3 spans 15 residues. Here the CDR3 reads CASSSLPSSYNEQIF. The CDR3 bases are TGTGCCAGCAGTTCCCTTCCAAGCTCCTACAATGAGCAGATCTTC.

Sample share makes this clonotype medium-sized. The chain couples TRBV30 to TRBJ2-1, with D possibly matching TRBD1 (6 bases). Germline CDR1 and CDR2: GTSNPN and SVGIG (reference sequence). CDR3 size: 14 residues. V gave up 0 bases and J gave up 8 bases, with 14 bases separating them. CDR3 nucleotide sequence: TGTGCCTGGAGTGTAGGGGGTAGCCTAGATGAGCAGTTCTTC. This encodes CAWSVGGSLDEQFF.

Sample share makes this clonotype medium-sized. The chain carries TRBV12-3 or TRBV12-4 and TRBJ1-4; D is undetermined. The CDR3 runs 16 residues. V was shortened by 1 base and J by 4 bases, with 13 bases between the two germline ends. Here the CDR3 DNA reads TGTGCCAGCAGTTTAGATGGGCAGACTTTTAATGAAAAACTGTTTTTT. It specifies CASSLDGQTFNEKLFF.

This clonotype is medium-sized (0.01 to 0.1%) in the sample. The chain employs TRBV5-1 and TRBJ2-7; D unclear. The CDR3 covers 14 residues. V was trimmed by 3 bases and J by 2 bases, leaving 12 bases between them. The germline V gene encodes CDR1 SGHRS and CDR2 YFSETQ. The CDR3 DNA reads TGCGCCAGCAGCTGGGCGGACCGAACCTACGAGCAGTACTTC. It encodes CASSWADRTYEQYF.

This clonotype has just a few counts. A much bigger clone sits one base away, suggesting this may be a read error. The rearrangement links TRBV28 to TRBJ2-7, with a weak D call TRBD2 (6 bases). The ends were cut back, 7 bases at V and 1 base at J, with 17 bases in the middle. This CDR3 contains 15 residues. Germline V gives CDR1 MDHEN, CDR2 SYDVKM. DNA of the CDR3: TGTGCCAGCACCCCGGGGAGGTACACTTCCTACGAGCAGTACTTC. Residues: CASTPGRYTSYEQYF.

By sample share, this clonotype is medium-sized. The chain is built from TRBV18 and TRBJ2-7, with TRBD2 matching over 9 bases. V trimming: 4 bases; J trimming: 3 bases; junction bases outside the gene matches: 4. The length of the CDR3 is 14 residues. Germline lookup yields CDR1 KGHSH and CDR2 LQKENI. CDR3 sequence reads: CASSRQTSGYEQYF. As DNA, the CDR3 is TGTGCCAGCTCACGCCAGACTAGCGGCTACGAGCAGTACTTC. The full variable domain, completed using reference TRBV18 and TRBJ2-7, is NAGVMQNPRHLVRRRGQEARLRCSPMKGHSHVYWYRQLPEEGLKFMVYLQKENIIDESGMPKERFSAEFPKEGPSILRIQQVVRGDSAAYFCASSRQTSGYEQYFGPGTRLTVT.

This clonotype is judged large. CDR3 sequence reads: CASSLGQGVRYEQYF. The CDR3 DNA is TGCGCCAGCAGCTTAGGACAGGGGGTTCGCTACGAGCAGTACTTC. This sequence joins TRBV5-1 and TRBJ2-7; 10 bases fit TRBD1. The CDR3 consists of 15 residues. V gave up 2 bases and J gave up 3 bases; unmatched junction bases: 5. The V gene's germline CDR1 is SGHRS and CDR2 YFSETQ.

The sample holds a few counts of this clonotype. In DNA, the CDR3 is TGTGCCTGGACCCCGACAGGAGCGGTTCAGCCCCAGCATTTT. Translated: CAWTPTGAVQPQHF. The genes are TRBV30 and TRBJ1-5, with D possibly matching TRBD1 (6 bases). Per germline, CDR1 GTSNPN and CDR2 SVGIG (reference sequence). Trimming removed 4 bases from V and 6 bases from J, with 16 bases in between. The CDR3 loop spans 14 amino acids. The full variable domain, its missing parts supplied by reference TRBV30 and TRBJ1-5, is SQTIHQWPATLVQPVGSPLSLECTVEGTSNPNLYWYRQAAGRGLQLLFYSVGIGQISSEVPQNLSASRPQDRQFILSSKKLLLSDSGFYLCAWTPTGAVQPQHFGDGTRLSIL.

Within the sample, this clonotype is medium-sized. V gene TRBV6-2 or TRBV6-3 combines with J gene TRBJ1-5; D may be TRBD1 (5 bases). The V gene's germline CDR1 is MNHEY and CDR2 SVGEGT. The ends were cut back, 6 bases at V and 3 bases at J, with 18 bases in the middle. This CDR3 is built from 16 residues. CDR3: CASRCGQPLINQPQHF. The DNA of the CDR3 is TGTGCCAGCAGATGTGGACAACCGCTTATCAATCAGCCCCAGCATTTT.